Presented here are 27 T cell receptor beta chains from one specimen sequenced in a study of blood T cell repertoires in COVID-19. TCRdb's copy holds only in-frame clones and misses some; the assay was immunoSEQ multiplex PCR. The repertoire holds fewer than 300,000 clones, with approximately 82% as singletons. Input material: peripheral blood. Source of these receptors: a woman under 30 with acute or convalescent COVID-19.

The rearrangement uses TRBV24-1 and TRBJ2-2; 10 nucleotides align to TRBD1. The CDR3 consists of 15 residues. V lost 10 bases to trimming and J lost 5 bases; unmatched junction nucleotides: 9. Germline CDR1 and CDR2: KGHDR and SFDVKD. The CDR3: CATRAGTGVTGELFF. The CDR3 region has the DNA TGTGCCACAAGAGCCGGGACAGGGGTGACCGGGGAGCTGTTTTTT.

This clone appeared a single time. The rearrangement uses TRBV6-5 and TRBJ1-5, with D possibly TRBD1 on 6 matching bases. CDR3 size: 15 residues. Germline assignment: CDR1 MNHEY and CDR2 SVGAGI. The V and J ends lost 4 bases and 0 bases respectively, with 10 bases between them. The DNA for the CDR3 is TGTGCCAGCAGTTCCGGACAGTATAGCAATCAGCCCCAGCATTTT. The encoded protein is CASSSGQYSNQPQHF.

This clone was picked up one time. CDR3 sequence reads: CASSRGATPTDTQYF. The CDR3 DNA follows: TGTGCCAGCAGCCGAGGGGCCACCCCAACAGATACGCAGTATTTT. V usage is TRBV7-8 and J usage is TRBJ2-3; D may correspond to TRBD1 or TRBD2 (5 bases each). V was pared by 5 bases and J by 3 bases, with 15 bases between. The CDR3 loop spans 15 amino acids. Germline V gene lookup returns CDR1 SGHVS and CDR2 FQNEAQ.

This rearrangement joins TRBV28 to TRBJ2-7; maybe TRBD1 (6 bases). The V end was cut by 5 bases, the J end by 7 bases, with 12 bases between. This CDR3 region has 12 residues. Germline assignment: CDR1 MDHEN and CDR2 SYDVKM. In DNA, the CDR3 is TGTGCCAGCAGTCCCCGACAGGCGGAGCAGTACTTC. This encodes CASSPRQAEQYF.

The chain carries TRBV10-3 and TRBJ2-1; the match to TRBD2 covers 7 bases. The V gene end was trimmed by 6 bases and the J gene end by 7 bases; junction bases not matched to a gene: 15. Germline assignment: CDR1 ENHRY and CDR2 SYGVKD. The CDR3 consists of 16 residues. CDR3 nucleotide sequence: TGTGCCATCAGCCCACCCCTGGGGGAGGGCCGGAATGAGCAGTTCTTC. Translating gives CAISPPLGEGRNEQFF.

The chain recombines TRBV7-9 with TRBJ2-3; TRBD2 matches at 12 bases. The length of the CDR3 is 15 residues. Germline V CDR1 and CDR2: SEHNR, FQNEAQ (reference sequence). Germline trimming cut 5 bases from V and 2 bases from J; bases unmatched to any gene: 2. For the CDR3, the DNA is TGTGCCAGCAGCCGGACTAGCGGGGTCACAGATACGCAGTATTTT. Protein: CASSRTSGVTDTQYF.

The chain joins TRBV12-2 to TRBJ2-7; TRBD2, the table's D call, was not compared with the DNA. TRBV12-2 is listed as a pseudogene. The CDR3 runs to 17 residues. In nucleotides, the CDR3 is TGTGCAAGTCGCTCCCCCGGGACTAAGAATTCGGGTTACGAGCAGTACTTC. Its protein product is CASRSPGTKNSGYEQYF.

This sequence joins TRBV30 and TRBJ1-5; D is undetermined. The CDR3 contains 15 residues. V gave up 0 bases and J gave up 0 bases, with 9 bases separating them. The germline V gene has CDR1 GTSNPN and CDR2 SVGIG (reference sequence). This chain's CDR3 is CAWSVPGFSNQPQHF. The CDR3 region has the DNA TGTGCCTGGAGTGTACCCGGGTTTAGCAATCAGCCCCAGCATTTT.

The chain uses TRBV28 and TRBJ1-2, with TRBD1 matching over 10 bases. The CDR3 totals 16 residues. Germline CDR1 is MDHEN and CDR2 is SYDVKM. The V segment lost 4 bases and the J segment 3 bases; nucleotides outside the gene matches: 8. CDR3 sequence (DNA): TGTGCCAGCAGTTCGGGACAGGGGATCGGTTACTATGGCTACACCTTC. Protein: CASSSGQGIGYYGYTF.

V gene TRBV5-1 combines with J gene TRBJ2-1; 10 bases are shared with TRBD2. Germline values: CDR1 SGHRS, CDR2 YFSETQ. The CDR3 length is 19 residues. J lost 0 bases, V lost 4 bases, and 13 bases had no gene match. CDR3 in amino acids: CASSQSRSASGSSYNEQFF. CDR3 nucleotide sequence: TGCGCCAGCAGCCAATCCCGGTCGGCTAGCGGGAGCTCCTACAATGAGCAGTTCTTC.

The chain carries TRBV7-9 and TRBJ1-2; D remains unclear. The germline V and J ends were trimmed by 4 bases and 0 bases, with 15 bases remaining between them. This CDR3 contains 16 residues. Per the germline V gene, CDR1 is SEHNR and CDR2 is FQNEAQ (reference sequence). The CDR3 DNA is TGTGCCAGCAGCTCCGAAGAGGGCAGGTCTAACTATGGCTACACCTTC. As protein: CASSSEEGRSNYGYTF.

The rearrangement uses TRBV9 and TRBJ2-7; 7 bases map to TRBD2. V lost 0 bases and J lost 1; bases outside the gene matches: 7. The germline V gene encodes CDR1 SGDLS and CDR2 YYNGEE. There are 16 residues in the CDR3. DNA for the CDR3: TGTGCCAGCAGCGTAGGGCCCAGCGGGATTTCCTACGAGCAGTACTTC. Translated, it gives CASSVGPSGISYEQYF.

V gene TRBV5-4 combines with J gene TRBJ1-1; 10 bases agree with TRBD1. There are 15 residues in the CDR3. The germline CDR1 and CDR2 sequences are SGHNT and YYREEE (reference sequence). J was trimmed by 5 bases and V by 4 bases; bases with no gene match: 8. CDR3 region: CASSVDRGYGTEAFF. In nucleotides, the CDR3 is TGTGCCAGCAGCGTGGACAGGGGGTATGGGACTGAAGCTTTCTTT.

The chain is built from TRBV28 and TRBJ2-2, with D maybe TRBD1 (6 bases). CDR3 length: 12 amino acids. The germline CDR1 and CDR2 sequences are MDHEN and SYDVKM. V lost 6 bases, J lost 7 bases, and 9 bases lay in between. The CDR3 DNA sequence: TGTGCCAGCAGCAGGGGAAGCGGGGAGCTGTTTTTT. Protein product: CASSRGSGELFF.

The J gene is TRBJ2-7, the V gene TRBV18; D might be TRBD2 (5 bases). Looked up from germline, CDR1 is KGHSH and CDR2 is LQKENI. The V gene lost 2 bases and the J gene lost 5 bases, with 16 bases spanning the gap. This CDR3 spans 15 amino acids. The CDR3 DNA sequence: TGTGCCAGCTCACCATCGGTAGCGACCAGCCACGAGCAGTACTTC. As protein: CASSPSVATSHEQYF.

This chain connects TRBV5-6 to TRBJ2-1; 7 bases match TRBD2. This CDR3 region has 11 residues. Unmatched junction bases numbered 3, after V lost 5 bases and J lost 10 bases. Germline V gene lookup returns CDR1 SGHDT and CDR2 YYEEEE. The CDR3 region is CASSLLAEQFF. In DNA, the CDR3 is TGTGCCAGCAGTTTACTAGCGGAGCAGTTCTTC.

CDR3 sequence: CASSIGTSGEQYF. As DNA, the CDR3 is TGTGCCAGTAGTATCGGGACTAGCGGCGAGCAGTACTTC. The chain is built from TRBV19 and TRBJ2-7; 11 bases match TRBD2. Germline values: CDR1 LNHDA, CDR2 SQIVND (reference sequence). The trim removed 3 bases at V and 6 bases at J, leaving 1 base unmatched. The CDR3 has 13 amino acids.

CDR3 nucleotides: TGTGCCAGCAGCGAGAGTGGAGCAGGGCTCTACGAGCAGTACTTC. Its translation: CASSESGAGLYEQYF. The gene calls are TRBV6-5 and TRBJ2-7; D perhaps matches TRBD1 (5 bases). Trimming left V 6 bases short and J 3 bases short, with 18 bases between. The V gene's germline CDR1 is MNHEY and CDR2 SVGAGI. This CDR3 contains 15 residues.

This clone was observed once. The CDR3: CASRGLSNSPLHF. The DNA of the CDR3 is TGTGCCAGCAGGGGACTGTCTAATTCACCCCTCCACTTT. The rearrangement links TRBV6-5 to TRBJ1-6; D possibly corresponds to TRBD1 (5 bases). V was pared by 6 bases and J by 6 bases, with 9 bases between. Germline-derived CDR1 and CDR2 are MNHEY and SVGAGI. The CDR3 is 13 residues long.

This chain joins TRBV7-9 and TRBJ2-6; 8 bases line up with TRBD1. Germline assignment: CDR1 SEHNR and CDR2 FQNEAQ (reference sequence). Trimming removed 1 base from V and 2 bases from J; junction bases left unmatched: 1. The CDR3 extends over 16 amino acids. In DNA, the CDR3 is TGTGCCAGCAGCTTAGGGACAGGGACTGGGGCCAACGTCCTGACTTTC. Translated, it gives CASSLGTGTGANVLTF.

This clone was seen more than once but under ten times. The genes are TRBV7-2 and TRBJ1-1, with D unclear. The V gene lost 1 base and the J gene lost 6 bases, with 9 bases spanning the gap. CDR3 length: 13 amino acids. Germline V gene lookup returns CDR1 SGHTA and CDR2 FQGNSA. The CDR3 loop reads CASSLVGIAEAFF. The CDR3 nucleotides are TGTGCCAGCAGCTTAGTCGGGATCGCTGAAGCTTTCTTT.

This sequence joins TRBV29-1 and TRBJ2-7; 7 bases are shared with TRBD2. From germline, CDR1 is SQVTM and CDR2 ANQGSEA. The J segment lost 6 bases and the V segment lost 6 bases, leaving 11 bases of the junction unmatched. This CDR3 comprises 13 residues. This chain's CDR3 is CSVAPGGLFEQYF. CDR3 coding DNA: TGCAGCGTCGCTCCGGGGGGTCTGTTCGAGCAGTACTTC.

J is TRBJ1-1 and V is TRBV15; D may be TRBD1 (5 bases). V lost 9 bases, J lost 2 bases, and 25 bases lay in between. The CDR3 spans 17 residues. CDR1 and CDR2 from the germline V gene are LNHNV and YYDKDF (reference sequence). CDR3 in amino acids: CATTAPLGGGANTEAFF. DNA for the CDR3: TGTGCCACAACAGCGCCACTCGGGGGAGGAGCCAACACTGAAGCTTTCTTT. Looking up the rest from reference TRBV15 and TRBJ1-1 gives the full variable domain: DAMVIQNPRYQVTQFGKPVTLSCSQTLNHNVMYWYQQKSSQAPKLLFHYYDKDFNNEADTPDNFQSRRPNTSFCFLDIRSPGLGDTAMYLCATTAPLGGGANTEAFFGQGTRLTVV.

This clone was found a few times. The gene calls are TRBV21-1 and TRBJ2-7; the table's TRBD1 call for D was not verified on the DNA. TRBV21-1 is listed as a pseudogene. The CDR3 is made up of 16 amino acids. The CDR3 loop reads CASSKITLDRSYEQYF. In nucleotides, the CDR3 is TGTGCCAGCAGCAAAATTACGTTGGACAGATCCTACGAGCAGTACTTC.

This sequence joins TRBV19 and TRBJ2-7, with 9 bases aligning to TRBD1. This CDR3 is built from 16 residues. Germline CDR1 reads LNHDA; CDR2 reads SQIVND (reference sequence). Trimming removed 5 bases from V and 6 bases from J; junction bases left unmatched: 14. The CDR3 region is CASSLSTGTGILEQYF. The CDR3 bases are TGTGCCAGTAGTTTAAGCACCGGGACAGGGATCCTCGAGCAGTACTTC.

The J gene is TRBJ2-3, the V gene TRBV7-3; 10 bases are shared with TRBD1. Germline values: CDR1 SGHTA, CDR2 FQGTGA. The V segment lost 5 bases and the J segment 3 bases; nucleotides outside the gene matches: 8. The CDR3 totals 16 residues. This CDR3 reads CASSSGTGVVTDTQYF. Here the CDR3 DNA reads TGTGCCAGCAGCAGTGGGACAGGGGTGGTGACAGATACGCAGTATTTT.

CDR3 DNA sequence: TGTGCCAGCAGTGCCTTCCTAGCGGGGTACAATGAGCAGTTCTTC. This translates into CASSAFLAGYNEQFF. The chain carries TRBV6-4 and TRBJ2-1; TRBD2 matches at 9 bases. Germline-derived CDR1 and CDR2 are MRHNA and SNTAGT. The length of the CDR3 is 15 residues. V shed 4 bases, J shed 4 bases, and the junction held 5 bases outside the gene matches.